This T cell receptor beta chain was observed in a study of CD8+ T cells in alopecia areata. Sample treatment: oral pan-JAK inhibitor, 5-10 mg twice daily. V was shortened by 6 bases and J by 7 bases, with 15 bases between the two germline ends. CDR3 length: 14 amino acids. Germline values: CDR1 WSHSY, CDR2 SAAADI. Extraction and reverse transcription of RNA yielded cDNA as the sequencing template. Clones were sequenced by immunoSEQ multiplex PCR, and TCRdb holds only the in-frame ones, with some missing. Here the sample spans around 200,000 clones, 60% being singletons. Sequences were derived from CD4+ T cells sorted from blood, sampled at week 4, from a patient treated with tofacitinib. This receptor was obtained from a human donor with alopecia areata. The rearrangement uses TRBV10-2 and TRBJ2-2; TRBD1 might be the D (5 bases). CDR3 protein: CASRDTGSSGELFF. CDR3 DNA: TGCGCCAGCAGGGACACAGGATCCAGCGGGGAGCTGTTTTTT.